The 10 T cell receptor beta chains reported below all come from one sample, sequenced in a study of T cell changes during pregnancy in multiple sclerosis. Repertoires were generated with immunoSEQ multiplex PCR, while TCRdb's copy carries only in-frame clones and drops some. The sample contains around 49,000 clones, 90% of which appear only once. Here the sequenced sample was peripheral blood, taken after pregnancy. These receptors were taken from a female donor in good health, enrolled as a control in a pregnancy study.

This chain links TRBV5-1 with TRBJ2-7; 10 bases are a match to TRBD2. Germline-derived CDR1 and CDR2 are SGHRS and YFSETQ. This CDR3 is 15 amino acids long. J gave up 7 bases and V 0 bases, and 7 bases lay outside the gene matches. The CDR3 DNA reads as TGCGCCAGCAGCTTGGCAGCGGGAGGGCTGACTGAGCAGTACTTC. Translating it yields CASSLAAGGLTEQYF.

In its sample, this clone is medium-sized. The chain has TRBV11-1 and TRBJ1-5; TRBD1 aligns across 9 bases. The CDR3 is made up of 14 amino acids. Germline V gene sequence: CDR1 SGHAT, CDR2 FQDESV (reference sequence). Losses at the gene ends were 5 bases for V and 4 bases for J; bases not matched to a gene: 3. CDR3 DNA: TGTGCCAGCAGCCTCGGACAGGGGAATCAGCCCCAGCATTTT. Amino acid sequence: CASSLGQGNQPQHF.

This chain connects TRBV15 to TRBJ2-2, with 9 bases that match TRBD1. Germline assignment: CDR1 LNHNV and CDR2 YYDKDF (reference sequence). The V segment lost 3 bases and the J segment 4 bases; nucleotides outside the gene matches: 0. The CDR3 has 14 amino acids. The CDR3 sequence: CATSRTGGTGELFF. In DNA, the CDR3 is TGTGCCACCAGCAGGACAGGGGGCACCGGGGAGCTGTTTTTT.

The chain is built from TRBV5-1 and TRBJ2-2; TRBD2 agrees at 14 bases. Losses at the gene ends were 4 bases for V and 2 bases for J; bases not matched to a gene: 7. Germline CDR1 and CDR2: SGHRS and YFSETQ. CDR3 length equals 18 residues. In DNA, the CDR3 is TGCGCCAGCAGCGCCGGACTAGCGGGGGGCTTAAACACCGGGGAGCTGTTTTTT. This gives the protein CASSAGLAGGLNTGELFF.

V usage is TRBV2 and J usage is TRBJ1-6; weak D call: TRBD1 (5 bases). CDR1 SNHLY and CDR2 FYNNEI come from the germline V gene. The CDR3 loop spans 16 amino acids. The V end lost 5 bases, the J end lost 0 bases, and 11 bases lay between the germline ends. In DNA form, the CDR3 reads TGTGCCAGCAGTATCCGACAGAGCTCCTATAATTCACCCCTCCACTTT. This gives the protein CASSIRQSSYNSPLHF.

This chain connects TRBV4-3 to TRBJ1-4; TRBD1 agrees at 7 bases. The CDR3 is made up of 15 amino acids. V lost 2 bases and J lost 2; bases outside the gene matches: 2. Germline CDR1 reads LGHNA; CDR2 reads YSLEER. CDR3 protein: CASSQPGQTNEKLFF. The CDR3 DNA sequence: TGCGCCAGCAGCCAACCGGGACAGACTAATGAAAAACTGTTTTTT.

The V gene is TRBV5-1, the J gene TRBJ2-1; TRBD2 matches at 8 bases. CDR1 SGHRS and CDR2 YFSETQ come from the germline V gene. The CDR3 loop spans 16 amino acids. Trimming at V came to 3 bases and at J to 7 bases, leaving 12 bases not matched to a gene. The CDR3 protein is CASSWNTGLGVNEQFF. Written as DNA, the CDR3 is TGCGCCAGCAGCTGGAATACGGGACTAGGCGTTAATGAGCAGTTCTTC.

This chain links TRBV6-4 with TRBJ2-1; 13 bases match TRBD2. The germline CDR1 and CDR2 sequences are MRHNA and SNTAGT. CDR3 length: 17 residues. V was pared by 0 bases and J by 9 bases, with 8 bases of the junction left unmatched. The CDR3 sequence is CASSDSTSGGSWGEQFF. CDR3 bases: TGTGCCAGCAGTGACTCGACTAGCGGGGGGTCATGGGGTGAGCAGTTCTTC.

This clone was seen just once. For the CDR3, the DNA is TGTGCCAGCAGCCAAGCGGCGGGGAGAAATTCACCCCTCCACTTT. Translation gives CASSQAAGRNSPLHF. V is TRBV14 and J is TRBJ1-6; no reliable D call. Germline-derived CDR1 and CDR2 are SGHDN and FVKESK. Trimming took 1 base from V and 7 from J, leaving 11 bases between them. The CDR3 has 15 amino acids.

CDR3 coding DNA: TGCGCCAGCAGCCAATTTTCTCTCTCTGGAAACACCATATATTTT. This gives the protein CASSQFSLSGNTIYF. The chain links TRBV4-1 to TRBJ1-3; D unresolved. V was clipped by 2 bases and J by 0 bases, with 8 bases between them. Germline loops: CDR1 MGHRA, CDR2 YSYEKL. This CDR3 has 15 amino acids.